These 29 T cell receptor beta chains share one sample of origin, sequenced in a study of CD8 T cells in ankylosing spondylitis. Overall study results and limits: Eight or nine highly homologous variants formed a TCR beta motif that appeared characteristic of ankylosing spondylitis blood.

No antigen has been assigned to these receptors. A single record per CDR3 protein comes from TCRdb applying MiXCR to the 5' RACE reads. Among roughly 350,000 distinct CDR3 sequences listed, under 8.5% were seen once. The sequenced material came from blood, either unsorted or a sorted T cell fraction (not recorded which). These receptor sequences come from a male donor with ankylosing spondylitis.

This clonotype was counted only a few times. CDR3 in amino acids: CASSEEREQYF. CDR3 nucleotides: TGTGCCAGCAGTGAGGAACGCGAGCAGTACTTC. The chain employs TRBV25-1 and TRBJ2-7; the D is unclear. Deletions cut 3 bases from V and 6 bases from J, with 6 bases between. CDR3 length: 11 residues. CDR1 and CDR2 (germline): MGHDK, SYGVNS.

This clonotype has ten or more counts. The chain joins TRBV29-1 to TRBJ2-5, with a tentative D call TRBD1 (7 bases). Per the germline V gene, CDR1 is SQVTM and CDR2 is ANQGSEA. V was cut by 6 bases and J by 3 bases, with 14 bases left in between. This CDR3 contains 13 residues. The CDR3 DNA reads as TGCAGCGTCAGACAGGGCGGGGAAGAGACCCAGTACTTC. Translated, it gives CSVRQGGEETQYF.

This clonotype showed up just a few times. The chain joins TRBV20-1 to TRBJ2-3; 11 positions match TRBD2. Germline-derived CDR1 and CDR2 are DFQATT and SNEGSKA (reference sequence). The CDR3 covers 17 residues. J gave up 3 bases and V 0 bases, and 8 bases lay outside the gene matches. CDR3 bases: TGCAGTGCTAGAGAGTTTAGCGGGAGGGCCGGGACAGATACGCAGTATTTT. Protein sequence: CSAREFSGRAGTDTQYF.

The chain is built from TRBV7-2 and TRBJ2-7, with 11 nucleotides matching TRBD2. The ends lost 2 bases at V and 8 bases at J; junction bases unmatched: 14. There are 17 residues in the CDR3. The germline V gene has CDR1 SGHTA and CDR2 FQGNSA. The DNA of the CDR3 is TGTGCCAGCAGCTTACAGGGTCTAGCGGGAGGAAATCGGAAGCAGTACTTC. It is translated as CASSLQGLAGGNRKQYF. Full variable domain (missing parts from reference TRBV7-2 and TRBJ2-7): GAGVSQSPSNKVTEKGKDVELRCDPISGHTALYWYRQSLGQGLEFLIYFQGNSAPDKSGLPSDRFSAERTGGSVSTLTIQRTQQEDSAVYLCASSLQGLAGGNRKQYFGPGTRLTVT.

Ten or more counts support this clonotype. The chain recombines TRBV3-1 with TRBJ2-7, with D perhaps matching TRBD1 or TRBD2 (6 bases each). This CDR3 has 13 residues. Trimming stripped 5 bases from V and 2 bases from J, with 10 bases between. Germline V gene sequence: CDR1 LGHDT, CDR2 YNNKEL (reference sequence). The CDR3 bases are TGTGCCAGCAGCAACCGGGGGCCCTACGAGCAGTACTTC. This encodes CASSNRGPYEQYF.

This clonotype was counted ten times or more. The gene calls are TRBV7-3 and TRBJ2-2; 10 nucleotides line up with TRBD1. CDR3 size: 15 residues. Trimming took 6 bases from V and 3 from J; bases not matched to a gene: 4. From germline, CDR1 is SGHTA and CDR2 FQGTGA. The CDR3 sequence: CASRKDRGDTGELFF. The CDR3 nucleotides read TGTGCCAGCAGAAAGGACAGGGGGGACACCGGGGAGCTGTTTTTT.

In this sample, this clonotype turned up many times. The chain couples TRBV28 to TRBJ2-1; 11 positions agree with TRBD2. The length of the CDR3 is 15 residues. V lost 5 bases to trimming and J lost 10 bases; unmatched junction nucleotides: 10. Germline CDR1 is MDHEN and CDR2 is SYDVKM. The CDR3: CASSATSGMVGEQFF. The CDR3 region has the DNA TGTGCCAGCAGTGCGACTAGCGGGATGGTTGGCGAGCAGTTCTTC.

The chain uses TRBV20-1 and TRBJ1-6; D perhaps matches TRBD1 (5 bases). The CDR3 runs to 13 residues. CDR1 is DFQATT, CDR2 SNEGSKA, per germline (reference sequence). Trimming cost V 4 bases and J 4 bases, with 8 bases left between them. The CDR3 DNA sequence: TGCAGTGCTAAGGACACATATAATTCACCCCTCCACTTT. It yields the protein CSAKDTYNSPLHF.

The gene calls are TRBV24-1 and TRBJ2-1, with TRBD2 identical over 7 bases. Germline lookup yields CDR1 KGHDR and CDR2 SFDVKD. V lost 9 bases to trimming and J lost 4 bases; unmatched junction nucleotides: 11. This CDR3 is built from 15 residues. CDR3 loop: CATSPAGSGYNEQFF. The CDR3 DNA is TGTGCCACCTCACCGGCCGGTAGCGGGTACAATGAGCAGTTCTTC.

V and J are TRBV20-1 and TRBJ1-5, with D maybe TRBD1 (6 bases). Germline CDR1 DFQATT, CDR2 SNEGSKA (reference sequence). The CDR3 is 15 amino acids. The ends were cut back, 3 bases at V and 1 base at J, with 13 bases in the middle. CDR3 protein: CSARGGARSNQPQHF. The DNA for the CDR3 is TGCAGTGCTAGGGGGGGGGCCCGAAGCAATCAGCCCCAGCATTTT.

This clonotype showed up many times. V and J are TRBV3-1 and TRBJ1-1; D uncertain. With 4 bases removed from V and 0 bases from J, the gap between germline ends came to 9 bases. Germline V lookup: CDR1 LGHDT, CDR2 YNNKEL (reference sequence). The CDR3 runs to 14 residues. The DNA of the CDR3 is TGTGCCAGCAGCCGCCGGCCCCTGAACACTGAAGCTTTCTTT. Translation gives CASSRRPLNTEAFF.

In this sample, this clonotype turned up many times. J is TRBJ2-1 and V is TRBV5-1; D perhaps matches TRBD2 (5 bases). Trimming removed 9 bases from V and 6 bases from J, with 16 bases in between. CDR1 is SGHRS and CDR2 is YFSETQ in the germline V gene. There are 13 residues in the CDR3. This chain's CDR3 is CATRVGGSNEQFF. CDR3 bases: TGCGCCACCCGGGTGGGTGGGAGCAATGAGCAGTTCTTC.

This clonotype has more than one count but fewer than ten. This chain connects TRBV5-1 to TRBJ2-1; 10 nucleotides agree with TRBD1. The CDR3 runs to 17 residues. Germline values: CDR1 SGHRS, CDR2 YFSETQ. Trimming cost V 1 base and J 6 bases; bases outside gene matches: 10. The DNA for the CDR3 is TGCGCCAGCAGCTTGACAGTACGGGACAGGGGTCTCAATGAGCAGTTCTTC. Its protein product is CASSLTVRDRGLNEQFF.

The V gene is TRBV11-2, the J gene TRBJ2-7; unclear D gene. The CDR3 consists of 13 residues. V was clipped by 1 base and J by 6 bases, with 10 bases between them. Germline lookup yields CDR1 SGHAT and CDR2 FQNNGV. The CDR3 coding sequence is TGTGCCAGCAGCTTAGGACTGGTCCTCGAGCAGTACTTC. It encodes CASSLGLVLEQYF.

This rearrangement joins TRBV2 to TRBJ2-7; TRBD2 matches 8 bases. V lost 5 bases and J lost 7; bases outside the gene matches: 7. The CDR3 spans 13 residues. Per germline, CDR1 SNHLY and CDR2 FYNNEI. DNA for the CDR3: TGTGCCAGCAGTTTGGGACTAGATCGAGAGCAGTACTTC. It encodes CASSLGLDREQYF.

J is TRBJ1-4 and V is TRBV20-1; TRBD1 agrees at 9 bases. This CDR3 is built from 15 residues. The germline gives CDR1 DFQATT, CDR2 SNEGSKA (reference sequence). V trimming: 0 bases; J trimming: 4 bases; junction bases outside the gene matches: 3. CDR3 nucleotides: TGCAGTGCTAGAGATGGGACAGGGCTTAATGAAAAACTGTTTTTT. It is translated as CSARDGTGLNEKLFF.

This clonotype was picked up a small number of times. This rearrangement joins TRBV19 to TRBJ1-4; D is unclear. Trimming pared 9 bases from V and 5 bases from J, leaving 10 bases between. CDR1 LNHDA and CDR2 SQIVND come from the germline V gene (reference sequence). The CDR3 has 12 residues. DNA for the CDR3: TGTGCCAGCAACGGGCAGAATGAAAAACTGTTTTTT. It specifies CASNGQNEKLFF.

This clonotype was counted only a few times. The chain employs TRBV4-2 and TRBJ2-7; TRBD2 aligns across 8 bases. The J segment lost 5 bases and the V segment lost 0 bases, leaving 12 bases of the junction unmatched. The germline gives CDR1 LGHNA, CDR2 YNFKEQ. The CDR3 sequence is 17 residues long. The CDR3 DNA is TGTGCCAGCAGCCAAGATCCAGGTGGCGGGAGGATCCACGAGCAGTACTTC. Its protein is CASSQDPGGGRIHEQYF.

This clonotype was picked up many times. This chain joins TRBV5-4 and TRBJ2-7; D might be TRBD1 (6 bases). Between the trimmed V and J ends, which lost 4 bases and 2 bases, there was a span of 13 bases. Germline V gives CDR1 SGHNT, CDR2 YYREEE (reference sequence). The CDR3 has 14 residues. This CDR3 is CASSQNRVTYEQYF. The CDR3 DNA reads as TGTGCCAGCAGCCAAAACAGGGTCACCTACGAGCAGTACTTC.

CDR3 region: CASSFGQSNYEQYF. CDR3 nucleotide sequence: TGTGCCAGCAGTTTTGGACAGTCGAACTACGAGCAGTACTTC. The chain has TRBV27 and TRBJ2-7; perhaps TRBD1 as D (6 bases). Trimming removed 3 bases from V and 3 bases from J, with 12 bases in between. The germline gives CDR1 MNHEY, CDR2 SMNVEV (reference sequence). The CDR3 is 14 residues long.

This clonotype was detected a few times. The genes are TRBV12-3 or TRBV12-4 and TRBJ2-7; TRBD1 is a possible D gene (6 bases). The CDR3 extends over 13 amino acids. V was trimmed by 5 bases and J by 3 bases, leaving 11 bases between them. Here the CDR3 DNA reads TGTGCCAGCAGTCCGTCGGACAGCTACGAGCAGTACTTC. This gives the protein CASSPSDSYEQYF.

This clonotype was counted between two and nine times. The chain uses TRBV4-2 and TRBJ1-2; 9 bases align to TRBD1. This CDR3 is 16 amino acids long. CDR1 LGHNA and CDR2 YNFKEQ come from the germline V gene. Losses at the gene ends were 1 base for V and 0 bases for J; bases not matched to a gene: 3. The CDR3 DNA reads TGTGCCAGCAGCCAAGTCGGACAGGGGACTAACTATGGCTACACCTTC. Its protein product is CASSQVGQGTNYGYTF.

The chain is built from TRBV30 and TRBJ1-3; D is uncertain. The V end lost 4 bases, the J end lost 0 bases, and 7 bases lay between the germline ends. Germline V gene lookup returns CDR1 GTSNPN and CDR2 SVGIG (reference sequence). This CDR3 has 13 amino acids. The chain's CDR3 is CAWTRASGNTIYF. The CDR3 DNA sequence: TGTGCCTGGACAAGGGCCTCTGGAAACACCATATATTTT.

The chain carries TRBV5-1 and TRBJ2-5; TRBD1 aligns across 8 bases. In germline, CDR1 is SGHRS, CDR2 YFSETQ. The CDR3 runs 14 residues. V lost 0 bases, J lost 6 bases, and 4 bases stayed unmatched. The CDR3 nucleotides read TGCGCCAGCAGCTTGGAACAGGGGGTAAAGACCCAGTACTTC. Encoded protein: CASSLEQGVKTQYF.

This clonotype has at least ten counts. The chain recombines TRBV29-1 with TRBJ2-3; 8 nucleotides line up with TRBD1. This CDR3 contains 14 residues. The germline V gene has CDR1 SQVTM and CDR2 ANQGSEA. J was trimmed by 6 bases and V by 7 bases; bases with no gene match: 12. CDR3 residues: CSAGSGTGSDTQYF. DNA for the CDR3: TGCAGCGCAGGATCCGGGACAGGTTCCGATACGCAGTATTTT.

The rearrangement links TRBV9 to TRBJ2-1; 13 nucleotides agree with TRBD2. There are 18 residues in the CDR3. Germline V CDR1 and CDR2: SGDLS, YYNGEE. V was pared by 0 bases and J by 7 bases, with 10 bases of the junction left unmatched. The CDR3 loop reads CASSVAALAGGPWNEQFF. The CDR3 DNA reads as TGTGCCAGCAGCGTAGCCGCACTAGCGGGAGGGCCGTGGAATGAGCAGTTCTTC.

This clonotype was recorded at least ten times. The chain recombines TRBV5-6 with TRBJ2-6, with TRBD1 matching over 8 bases. Germline V lookup: CDR1 SGHDT, CDR2 YYEEEE. CDR3 size: 19 residues. V lost 0 bases to trimming and J lost 0 bases; unmatched junction nucleotides: 8. The CDR3 sequence is CASSLGFGQGYSGANVLTF. The CDR3 nucleotides read TGTGCCAGCAGCTTGGGGTTCGGACAGGGATACTCTGGGGCCAACGTCCTGACTTTC.

This clonotype was observed a handful of times. In DNA, the CDR3 is TGTGCCAGCAGCCCCCTTCCGTTCTTTGATGGCTACACCTTC. Translation gives CASSPLPFFDGYTF. The gene calls are TRBV27 and TRBJ1-2; D not certain. The CDR3 runs 14 residues. Germline lookup yields CDR1 MNHEY and CDR2 SMNVEV (reference sequence). Deletions cut 6 bases from V and 6 bases from J, with 17 bases between.

The chain is built from TRBV14 and TRBJ2-7; D is perhaps TRBD2 (6 bases). Germline V CDR1 and CDR2: SGHDN, FVKESK. There are 14 residues in the CDR3. V was pared by 4 bases and J by 6 bases, with 16 bases between. The CDR3 nucleotides read TGTGCCAGCAGCCCTCGACTAGTCCCAGGCGAGCAGTACTTC. Encoded protein: CASSPRLVPGEQYF.